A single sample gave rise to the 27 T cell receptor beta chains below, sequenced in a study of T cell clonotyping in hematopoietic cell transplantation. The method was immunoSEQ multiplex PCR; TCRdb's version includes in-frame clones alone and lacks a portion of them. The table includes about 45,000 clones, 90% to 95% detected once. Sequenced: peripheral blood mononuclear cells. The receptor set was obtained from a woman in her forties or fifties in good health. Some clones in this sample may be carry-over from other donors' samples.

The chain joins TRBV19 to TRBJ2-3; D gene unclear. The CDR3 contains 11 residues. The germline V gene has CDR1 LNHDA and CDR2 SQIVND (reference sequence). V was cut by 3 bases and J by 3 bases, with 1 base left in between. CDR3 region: CASSMTDTQYF. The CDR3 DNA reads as TGTGCCAGTAGTATGACAGATACGCAGTATTTT. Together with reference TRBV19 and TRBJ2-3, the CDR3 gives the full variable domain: DGGITQSPKYLFRKEGQNVTLSCEQNLNHDAMYWYRQDPGQGLRLIYYSQIVNDFQKGDIAEGYSVSREKKESFPLTVTSAQKNPTAFYLCASSMTDTQYFGPGTRLTVL.

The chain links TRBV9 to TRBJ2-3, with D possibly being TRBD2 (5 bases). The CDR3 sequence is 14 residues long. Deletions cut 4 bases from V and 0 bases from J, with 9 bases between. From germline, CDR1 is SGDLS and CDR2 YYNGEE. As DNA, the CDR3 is TGTGCCAGCAGCCGTCGGGGTAGCACAGATACGCAGTATTTT. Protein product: CASSRRGSTDTQYF.

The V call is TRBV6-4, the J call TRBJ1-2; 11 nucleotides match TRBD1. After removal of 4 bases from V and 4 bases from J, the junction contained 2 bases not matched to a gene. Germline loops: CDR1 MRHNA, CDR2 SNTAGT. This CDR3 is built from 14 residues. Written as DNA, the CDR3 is TGTGCCAGCAGTGCAGGACAGGGGGCCTATGGCTACACCTTC. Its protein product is CASSAGQGAYGYTF.

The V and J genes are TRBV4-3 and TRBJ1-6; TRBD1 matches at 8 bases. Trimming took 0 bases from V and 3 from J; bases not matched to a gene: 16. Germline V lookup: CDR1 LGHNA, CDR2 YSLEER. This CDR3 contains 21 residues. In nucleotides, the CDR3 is TGCGCCAGCAGCCAAGATCGTATTCCGGGACAGGTCAACTACTATAATTCACCCCTCCACTTT. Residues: CASSQDRIPGQVNYYNSPLHF.

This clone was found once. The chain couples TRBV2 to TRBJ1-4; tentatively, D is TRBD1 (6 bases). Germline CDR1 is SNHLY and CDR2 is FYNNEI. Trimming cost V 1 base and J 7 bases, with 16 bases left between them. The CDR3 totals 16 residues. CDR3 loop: CASSEGQIGGSEKLFF. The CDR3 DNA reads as TGTGCCAGCAGTGAAGGACAGATCGGGGGCAGTGAAAAACTGTTTTTT. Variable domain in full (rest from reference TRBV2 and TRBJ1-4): EPEVTQTPSHQVTQMGQEVILRCVPISNHLYFYWYRQILGQKVEFLVSFYNNEISEKSEIFDDQFSVERPDGSNFTLKIRSTKLEDSAMYFCASSEGQIGGSEKLFFGSGTQLSVL.

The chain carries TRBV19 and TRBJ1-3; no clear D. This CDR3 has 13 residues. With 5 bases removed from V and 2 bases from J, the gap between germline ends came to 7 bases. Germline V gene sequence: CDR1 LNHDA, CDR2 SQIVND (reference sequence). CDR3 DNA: TGTGCCAGTAGTCCTCCCCCTGGAAACACCATATATTTT. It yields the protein CASSPPPGNTIYF.

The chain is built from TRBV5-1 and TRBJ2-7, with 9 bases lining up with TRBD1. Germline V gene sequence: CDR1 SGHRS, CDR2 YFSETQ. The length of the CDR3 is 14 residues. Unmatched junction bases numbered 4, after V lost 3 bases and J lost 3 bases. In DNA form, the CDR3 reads TGCGCCAGCAGCTCCGGGACAGGGAACTACGAGCAGTACTTC. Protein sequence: CASSSGTGNYEQYF.

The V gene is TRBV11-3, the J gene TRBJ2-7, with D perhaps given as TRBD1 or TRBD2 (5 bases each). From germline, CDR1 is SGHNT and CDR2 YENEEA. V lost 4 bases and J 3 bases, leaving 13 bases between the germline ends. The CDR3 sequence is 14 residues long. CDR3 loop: CASSWGRDHYEQYF. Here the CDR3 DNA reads TGTGCCAGCAGCTGGGGACGGGACCACTACGAGCAGTACTTC.

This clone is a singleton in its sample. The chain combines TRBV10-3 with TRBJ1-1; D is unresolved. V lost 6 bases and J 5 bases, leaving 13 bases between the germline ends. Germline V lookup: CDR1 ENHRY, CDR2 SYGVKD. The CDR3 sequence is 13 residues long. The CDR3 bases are TGTGCCATCAGGCGGAGCGGTAGAACTGAAGCTTTCTTT. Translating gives CAIRRSGRTEAFF.

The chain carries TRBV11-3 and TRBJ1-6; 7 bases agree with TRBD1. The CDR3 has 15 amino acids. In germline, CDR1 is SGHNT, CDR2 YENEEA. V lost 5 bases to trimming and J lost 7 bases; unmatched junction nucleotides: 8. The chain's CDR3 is CASSLRGTENSPLHF. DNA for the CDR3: TGTGCCAGCAGCCTCCGTGGGACAGAAAATTCACCCCTCCACTTT. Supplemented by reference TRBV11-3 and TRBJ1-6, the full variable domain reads EAGVVQSPRYKIIEKKQPVAFWCNPISGHNTLYWYLQNLGQGPELLIRYENEEAVDDSQLPKDRFSAERLKGVDSTLKIQPAELGDSAVYLCASSLRGTENSPLHFGNGTRLTVT.

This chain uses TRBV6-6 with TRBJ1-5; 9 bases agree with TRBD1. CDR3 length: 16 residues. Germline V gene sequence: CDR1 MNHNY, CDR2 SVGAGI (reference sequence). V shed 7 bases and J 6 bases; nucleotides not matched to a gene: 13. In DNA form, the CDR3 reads TGTGCCAGCACCTCGGACAGGGGATCGTACGTTCAGCCCCAGCATTTT. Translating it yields CASTSDRGSYVQPQHF.

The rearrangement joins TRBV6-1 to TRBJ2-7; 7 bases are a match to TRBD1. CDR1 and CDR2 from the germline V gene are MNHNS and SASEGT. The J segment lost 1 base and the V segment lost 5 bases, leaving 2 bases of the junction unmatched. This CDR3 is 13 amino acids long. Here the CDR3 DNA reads TGTGCCAGCAGTTGGGACAGATCCTACGAGCAGTACTTC. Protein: CASSWDRSYEQYF.

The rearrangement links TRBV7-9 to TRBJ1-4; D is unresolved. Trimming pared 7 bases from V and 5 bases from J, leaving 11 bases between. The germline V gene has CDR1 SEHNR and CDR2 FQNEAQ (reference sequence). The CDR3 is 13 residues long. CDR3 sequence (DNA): TGTGCCAGCAACATGAACATCAATGAAAAACTGTTTTTT. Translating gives CASNMNINEKLFF.

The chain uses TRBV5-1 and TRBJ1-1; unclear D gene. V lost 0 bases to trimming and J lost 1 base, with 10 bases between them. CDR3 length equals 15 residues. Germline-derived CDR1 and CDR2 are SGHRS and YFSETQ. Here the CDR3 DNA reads TGCGCCAGCAGCTTGGACCCGGCGGGGAACACTGAAGCTTTCTTT. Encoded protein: CASSLDPAGNTEAFF. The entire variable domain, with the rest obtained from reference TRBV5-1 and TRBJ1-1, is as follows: KAGVTQTPRYLIKTRGQQVTLSCSPISGHRSVSWYQQTPGQGLQFLFEYFSETQRNKGNFPGRFSGRQFSNSRSEMNVSTLELGDSALYLCASSLDPAGNTEAFFGQGTRLTVV.

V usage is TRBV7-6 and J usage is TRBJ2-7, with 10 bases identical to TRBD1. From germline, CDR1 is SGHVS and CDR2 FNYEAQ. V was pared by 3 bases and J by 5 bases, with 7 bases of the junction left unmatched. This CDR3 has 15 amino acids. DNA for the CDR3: TGTGCCAGCAGCTTGGGGGATGGGACAGGGGACGAGCAGTACTTC. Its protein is CASSLGDGTGDEQYF. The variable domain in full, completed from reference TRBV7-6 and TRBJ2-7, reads GAGVSQSPRYKVTKRGQDVALRCDPISGHVSLYWYRQALGQGPEFLTYFNYEAQQDKSGLPNDRFSAERPEGSISTLTIQRTEQRDSAMYRCASSLGDGTGDEQYFGPGTRLTVT.

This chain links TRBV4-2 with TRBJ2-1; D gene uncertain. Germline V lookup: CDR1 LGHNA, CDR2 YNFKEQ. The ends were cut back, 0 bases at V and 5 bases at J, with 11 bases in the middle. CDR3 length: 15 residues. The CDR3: CASSQDEDSDNEQFF. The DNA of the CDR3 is TGTGCCAGCAGCCAAGATGAGGATAGTGACAATGAGCAGTTCTTC.

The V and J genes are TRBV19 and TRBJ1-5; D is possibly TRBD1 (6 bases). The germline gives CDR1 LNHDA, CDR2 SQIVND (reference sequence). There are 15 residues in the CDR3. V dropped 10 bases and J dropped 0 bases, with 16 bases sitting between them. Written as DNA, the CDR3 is TGTGCCACTTCTGGGGACACGTTTAGCAATCAGCCCCAGCATTTT. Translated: CATSGDTFSNQPQHF.

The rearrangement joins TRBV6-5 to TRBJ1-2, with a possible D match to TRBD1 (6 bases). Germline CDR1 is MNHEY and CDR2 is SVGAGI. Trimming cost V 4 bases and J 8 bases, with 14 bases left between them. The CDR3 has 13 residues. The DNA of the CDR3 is TGTGCCAGCAGTTGGATGGGGGCGTACGGCTACACCTTC. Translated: CASSWMGAYGYTF.

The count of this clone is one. CDR3 sequence reads: CASSLDRGNSPLHF. CDR3 sequence (DNA): TGTGCCAGCAGCTTGGACAGGGGGAATTCACCCCTCCACTTT. The chain uses TRBV5-4 and TRBJ1-6; 8 bases map to TRBD1. The CDR3 runs 14 residues. V lost 0 bases and J lost 7; bases outside the gene matches: 0. The germline V gene has CDR1 SGHNT and CDR2 YYREEE (reference sequence).

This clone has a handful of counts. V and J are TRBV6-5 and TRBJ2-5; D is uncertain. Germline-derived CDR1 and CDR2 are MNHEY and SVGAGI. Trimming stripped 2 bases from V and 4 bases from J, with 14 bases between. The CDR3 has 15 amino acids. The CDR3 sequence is CASSYKMLTGETQYF. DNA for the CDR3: TGTGCCAGCAGTTACAAAATGCTAACGGGAGAGACCCAGTACTTC.

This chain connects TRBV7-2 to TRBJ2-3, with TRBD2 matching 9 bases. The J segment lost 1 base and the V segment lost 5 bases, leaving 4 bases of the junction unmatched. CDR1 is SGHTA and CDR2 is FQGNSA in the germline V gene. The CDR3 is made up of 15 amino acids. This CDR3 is CASSLIAGGTDTQYF. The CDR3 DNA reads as TGTGCCAGCAGCCTGATAGCGGGGGGCACAGATACGCAGTATTTT.

CDR3 protein: CASSDGDRVNQPQHF. The CDR3 nucleotides are TGTGCCAGCAGTGATGGGGACAGGGTTAATCAGCCCCAGCATTTT. This chain connects TRBV2 to TRBJ1-5; 9 bases fit TRBD1. Unmatched junction bases numbered 4, after V lost 3 bases and J lost 4 bases. Germline CDR1 is SNHLY and CDR2 is FYNNEI. The CDR3 spans 15 residues.

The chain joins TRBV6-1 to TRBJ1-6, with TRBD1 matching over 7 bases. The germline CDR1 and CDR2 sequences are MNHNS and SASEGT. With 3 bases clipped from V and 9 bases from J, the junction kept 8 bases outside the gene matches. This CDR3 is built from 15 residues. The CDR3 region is CASSEGQWTRSPLHF. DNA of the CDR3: TGTGCCAGCAGTGAGGGACAGTGGACTCGTTCACCCCTCCACTTT.

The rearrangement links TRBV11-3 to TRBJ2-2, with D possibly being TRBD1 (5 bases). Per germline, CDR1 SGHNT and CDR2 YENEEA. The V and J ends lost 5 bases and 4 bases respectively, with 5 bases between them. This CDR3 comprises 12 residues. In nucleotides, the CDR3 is TGTGCCAGCAGCCAGGGCACCGGGGAGCTGTTTTTT. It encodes CASSQGTGELFF.

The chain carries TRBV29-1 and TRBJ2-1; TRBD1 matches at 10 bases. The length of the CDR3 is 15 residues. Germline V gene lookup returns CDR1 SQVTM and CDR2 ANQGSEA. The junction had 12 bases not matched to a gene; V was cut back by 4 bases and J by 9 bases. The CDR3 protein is CSVGGNRQGAPEQFF. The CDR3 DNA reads TGCAGCGTTGGCGGAAACCGACAGGGGGCGCCTGAGCAGTTCTTC.

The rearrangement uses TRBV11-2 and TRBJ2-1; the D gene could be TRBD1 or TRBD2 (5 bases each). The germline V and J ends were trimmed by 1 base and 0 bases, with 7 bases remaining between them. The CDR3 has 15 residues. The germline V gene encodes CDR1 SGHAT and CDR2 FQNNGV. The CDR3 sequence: CASSLGGSSYNEQFF. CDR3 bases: TGTGCCAGCAGCTTAGGGGGGAGCTCCTACAATGAGCAGTTCTTC. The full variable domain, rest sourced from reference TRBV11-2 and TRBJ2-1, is EAGVAQSPRYKIIEKRQSVAFWCNPISGHATLYWYQQILGQGPKLLIQFQNNGVVDDSQLPKDRFSAERLKGVDSTLKIQPAKLEDSAVYLCASSLGGSSYNEQFFGPGTRLTVL.

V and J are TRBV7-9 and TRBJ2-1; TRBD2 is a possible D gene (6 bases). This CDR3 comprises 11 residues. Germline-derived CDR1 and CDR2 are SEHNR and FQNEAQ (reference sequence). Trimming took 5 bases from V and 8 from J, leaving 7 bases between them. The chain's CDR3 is CASSPGDEQFF. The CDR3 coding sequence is TGTGCCAGCAGCCCGGGGGATGAGCAGTTCTTC.